This T cell receptor (beta chain) was profiled in a study of blood T cell repertoires in COVID-19. Across the study: Samples of COVID-19 (acute and convalescent) were obtained from the United States, Italy and Spain.

Generated by immunoSEQ multiplex PCR, the TCRdb table keeps only in-frame clones and is missing some. The sample lists fewer than 200,000 clones, over 85% occurring once. This receptor was taken from a woman aged 45-65 years with acute or convalescent COVID-19. Sequenced: peripheral blood.

CDR3 amino acids: CASSPTPTGRNYGYTF. DNA of the CDR3: TGTGCCAGCTCACCGACCCCGACAGGGCGGAACTATGGCTACACCTTC. The chain uses TRBV18 and TRBJ1-2; 7 bases are a match to TRBD1. Germline V gene data show CDR1 as KGHSH and CDR2 as LQKENI. V lost 3 bases and J lost 2; bases outside the gene matches: 9. This CDR3 has 16 amino acids. Variable domain in full (rest from reference TRBV18 and TRBJ1-2): NAGVMQNPRHLVRRRGQEARLRCSPMKGHSHVYWYRQLPEEGLKFMVYLQKENIIDESGMPKERFSAEFPKEGPSILRIQQVVRGDSAAYFCASSPTPTGRNYGYTFGSGTRLTVV.